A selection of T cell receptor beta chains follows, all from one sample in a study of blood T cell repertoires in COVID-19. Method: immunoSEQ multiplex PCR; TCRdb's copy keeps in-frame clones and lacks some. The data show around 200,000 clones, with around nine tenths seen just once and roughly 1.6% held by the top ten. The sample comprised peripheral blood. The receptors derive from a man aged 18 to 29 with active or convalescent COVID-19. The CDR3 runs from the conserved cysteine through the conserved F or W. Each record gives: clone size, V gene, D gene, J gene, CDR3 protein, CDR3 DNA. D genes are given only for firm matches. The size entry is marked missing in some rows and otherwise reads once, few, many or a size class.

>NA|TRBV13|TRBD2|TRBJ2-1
CASSLGLADNEQFF
TGTGCCAGCAGCTTAGGCCTAGCGGACAATGAGCAGTTCTTC
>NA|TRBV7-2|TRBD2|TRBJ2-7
CASSLLGSGRHEQYF
TGTGCCAGCAGCTTACTAGGGAGCGGGAGACACGAGCAGTACTTC
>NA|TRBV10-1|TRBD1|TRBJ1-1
CASSRNRGTEAFF
TGCGCCAGCAGCCGCAACAGGGGCACTGAAGCTTTCTTT
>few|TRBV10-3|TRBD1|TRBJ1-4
CAISEGTGANEKLFF
TGTGCCATCAGTGAAGGGACAGGGGCTAATGAAAAACTGTTTTTT
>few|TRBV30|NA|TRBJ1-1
CAWSVLYGGNTEAFF
TGTGCCTGGAGTGTACTTTACGGGGGGAACACTGAAGCTTTCTTT
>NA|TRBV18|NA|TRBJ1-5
CASSFQGNQPQHF
TGTGCCAGCTCATTCCAGGGTAATCAGCCCCAGCATTTT
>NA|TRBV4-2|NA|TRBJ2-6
CASSQDKEGTGANVLTF
TGTGCCAGCAGCCAAGATAAGGAGGGGACCGGGGCCAACGTCCTGACTTTC
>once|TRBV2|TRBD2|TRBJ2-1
CASNLLAGGGNEQFF
TGTGCCAGCAACCTCCTAGCGGGGGGTGGGAATGAGCAGTTCTTC
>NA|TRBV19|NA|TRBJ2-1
CASSIAGSYHNEQFF
TGTGCCAGTAGTATCGCGGGATCCTACCACAATGAGCAGTTCTTC
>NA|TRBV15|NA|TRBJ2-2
CATLGDRPNTGELFF
TGTGCCACCTTAGGAGACAGGCCGAACACCGGGGAGCTGTTTTTT
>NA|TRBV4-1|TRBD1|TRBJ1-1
CASSQLTGDPGAFF
TGCGCCAGCAGCCAATTGACAGGGGATCCTGGAGCTTTCTTT
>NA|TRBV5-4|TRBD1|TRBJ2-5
CASSLKTGGQETQYF
TGTGCCAGCAGCCTAAAGACAGGGGGACAAGAGACCCAGTACTTC
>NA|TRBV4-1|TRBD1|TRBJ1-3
CASSQGRGQGGSGNTIYF
TGCGCCAGCAGCCAGGGCCGTGGACAGGGGGGCTCTGGAAACACCATATATTTT
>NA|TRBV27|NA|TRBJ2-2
CASSDGFSGDTGELFF
TGTGCCAGCAGTGACGGGTTTAGCGGAGACACCGGGGAGCTGTTTTTT
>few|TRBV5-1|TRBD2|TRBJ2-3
CASSLFFSGGRTDTQYF
TGCGCCAGCAGCTTGTTTTTTAGCGGGGGGAGAACAGATACGCAGTATTTT
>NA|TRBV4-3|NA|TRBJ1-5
CASSQDLGPQPQHF
TGCGCCAGCAGCCAAGATCTAGGTCCTCAGCCCCAGCATTTT
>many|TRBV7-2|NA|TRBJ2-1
CASSLATRSAREFF
TGTGCCAGCAGCTTAGCGACTAGGTCTGCCAGGGAGTTCTTC
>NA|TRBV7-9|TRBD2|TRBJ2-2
CASSHRTSGITGELFF
TGTGCCAGCAGCCATAGGACTAGCGGGATCACCGGGGAGCTGTTTTTT
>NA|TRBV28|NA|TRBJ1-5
CASRNRINQPQHF
TGTGCCAGCAGAAACAGGATCAATCAGCCCCAGCATTTT
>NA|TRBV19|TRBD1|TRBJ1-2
CASGGQGAHGYTF
TGTGCCAGTGGCGGACAGGGGGCGCATGGCTACACCTTC
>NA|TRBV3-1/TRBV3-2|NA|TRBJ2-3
CASSRLGGSTDTQYF
TGTGCCAGCAGTCGCTTAGGAGGAAGCACAGATACGCAGTATTTT
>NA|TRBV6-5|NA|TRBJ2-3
CASSYSSGSTDTQYF
TGTGCCAGCAGTTACTCTAGTGGGAGTACGGATACGCAGTATTTT
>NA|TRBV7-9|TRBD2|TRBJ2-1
CASSLRLADMYNEQFF
TGTGCCAGCAGCTTACGACTAGCGGATATGTACAATGAGCAGTTCTTC
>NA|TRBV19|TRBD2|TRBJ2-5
CASNTGLARETQYF
TGTGCCAGTAATACGGGACTAGCTAGGGAGACCCAGTACTTC
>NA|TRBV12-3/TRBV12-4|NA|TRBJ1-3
CASSLEPGLIYF
TGTGCCAGCAGTTTAGAGCCAGGACTCATATATTTT
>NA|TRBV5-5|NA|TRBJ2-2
CASSLAPGTGELFF
TGTGCCAGCAGCTTGGCCCCAGGAACCGGGGAGCTGTTTTTT
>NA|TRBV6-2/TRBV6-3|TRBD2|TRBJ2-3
CASSYTSGRAGTDTQYF
TGTGCCAGCAGTTACACTAGCGGGAGGGCCGGTACAGATACGCAGTATTTT
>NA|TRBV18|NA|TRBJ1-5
CASSPGRNQPQHF
TGTGCCAGCTCACCAGGTCGGAATCAGCCCCAGCATTTT
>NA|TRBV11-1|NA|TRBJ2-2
CASSLGTSFTGELFF
TGTGCCAGCAGCTTAGGTACTAGCTTCACCGGGGAGCTGTTTTTT
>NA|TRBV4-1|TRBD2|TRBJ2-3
CASSKASGGRLSTDTQYF
TGCGCCAGCAGTAAAGCGTCCGGCGGGAGGCTTAGCACAGATACGCAGTATTTT
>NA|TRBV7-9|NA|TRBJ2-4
CASSLGGGRAYF
TGTGCCAGCAGCTTAGGCGGGGGCCGGGCCTACTTC
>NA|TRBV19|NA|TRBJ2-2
CASSGPPGALTGSGELFF
TGTGCCAGTAGTGGCCCCCCGGGAGCTTTAACTGGGTCCGGGGAGCTGTTTTTT
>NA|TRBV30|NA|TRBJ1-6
CAMTARGSYNSPLHF
TGTGCGATGACAGCGCGGGGCTCCTATAATTCACCCCTCCACTTT
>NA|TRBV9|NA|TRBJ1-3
CASSIAVGAIGNTIYF
TGTGCCAGCAGCATCGCGGTTGGGGCAATTGGAAACACCATATATTTT
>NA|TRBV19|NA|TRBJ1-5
CASRRNTGSNQPQHF
TGTGCCAGTAGGAGAAATACAGGTAGCAATCAGCCCCAGCATTTT
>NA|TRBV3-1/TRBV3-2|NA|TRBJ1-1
CASSQVPGTEAFF
TGTGCCAGCAGCCAAGTACCGGGCACTGAAGCTTTCTTT
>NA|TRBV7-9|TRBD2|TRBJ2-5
CASSLVRTSGQETQYF
TGTGCCAGCAGCTTAGTTCGCACTAGCGGACAAGAGACCCAGTACTTC
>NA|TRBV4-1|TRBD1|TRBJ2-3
CASGGDRGVADTQYF
TGCGCCAGTGGGGGGGACAGGGGAGTCGCAGATACGCAGTATTTT
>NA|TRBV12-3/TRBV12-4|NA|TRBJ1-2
CASSSRKSGGYTF
TGTGCCAGCAGTTCGCGGAAATCGGGTGGCTACACCTTC
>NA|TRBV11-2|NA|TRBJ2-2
CASSYTGSNTGELFF
TGTGCCAGCAGCTACACAGGTTCGAACACCGGGGAGCTGTTTTTT
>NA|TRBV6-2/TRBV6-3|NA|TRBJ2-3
CASGLGDTQYF
TGTGCCAGCGGTTTGGGCGATACGCAGTATTTT
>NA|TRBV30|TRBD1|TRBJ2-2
CAWRGQVGTGELFF
TGTGCCTGGAGGGGACAGGTGGGCACCGGGGAGCTGTTTTTT
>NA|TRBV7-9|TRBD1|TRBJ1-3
CASSTRDSGNTIYF
TGTGCCAGCAGCACCCGGGACAGTGGAAACACCATATATTTT
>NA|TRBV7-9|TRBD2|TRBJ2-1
CASSLTSGRFDEQFF
TGTGCCAGCAGCTTGACTAGCGGGAGGTTTGATGAGCAGTTCTTC
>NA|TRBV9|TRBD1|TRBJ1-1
CASSKGTGGFTEAFF
TGTGCCAGCAGCAAAGGGACAGGGGGTTTCACTGAAGCTTTCTTT
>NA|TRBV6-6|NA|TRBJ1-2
CASSTRTGNGYTF
TGTGCCAGCAGCACACGAACAGGGAATGGCTACACCTTC
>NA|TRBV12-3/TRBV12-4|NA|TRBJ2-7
CASSPVAYEQYF
TGTGCCAGCAGCCCCGTAGCCTACGAGCAGTACTTC
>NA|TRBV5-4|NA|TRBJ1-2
CASSEDSNYGYTF
TGTGCCAGCAGCGAAGACAGTAACTATGGCTACACCTTC
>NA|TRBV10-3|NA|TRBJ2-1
CAISPRSNEQFF
TGTGCCATCAGTCCTAGGTCCAATGAGCAGTTCTTC
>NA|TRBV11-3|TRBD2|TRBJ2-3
CASSFSAGGTDTQYF
TGTGCCAGCAGCTTCTCGGCGGGAGGAACAGATACGCAGTATTTT
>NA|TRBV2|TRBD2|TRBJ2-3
CASIPGLAGPRTQYF
TGTGCCAGCATTCCGGGACTAGCGGGGCCGAGGACGCAGTATTTT
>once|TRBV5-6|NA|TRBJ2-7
CASSIQGHLIYEQYF
TGTGCCAGCAGCATTCAGGGTCACCTCATCTACGAGCAGTACTTC